This T cell receptor beta chain was observed in a study of blood T cell repertoires in COVID-19. Overall study: Specimens from acute and convalescent COVID-19 originated in the United States, Italy and Spain. PBMCs, B-cell-depleted T cells, or T cells were the source of the cDNA or gDNA that made up the material.

Clones were sequenced by immunoSEQ multiplex PCR, and TCRdb holds only the in-frame ones, with some missing. The data show around 340,000 clones, just over 85% seen once. The germline gives CDR1 KGHSH, CDR2 LQKENI. The CDR3 has 14 amino acids. Trimming cost V 6 bases and J 2 bases; bases outside gene matches: 7. The genes are TRBV18 and TRBJ2-7, with TRBD1 matching over 7 bases. The sequenced sample was PBMCs or T cells enriched from blood (not recorded which). This clonotype originated in a woman between 40 and 55 years old with acute COVID-19. In DNA form, the CDR3 reads TGTGCCAGCTCGCAACCGGGACAGCCCTACGAGCAGTACTTC. Its translation is CASSQPGQPYEQYF.